The present T cell receptor (beta chain) was sequenced within a study of T cell responses to AZD1222 COVID-19 vaccine (TCRdb year 2021). Broadly, across the study: AZD1222 recipients given second doses at about 4 weeks or at about 12 weeks were pooled, since spike-specific TCR depth and breadth were not found to differ between the two schedules. Enrollment into the trials was organized by age into subgroups of 18-55, 56-69 and 70-plus years, and those subgroups contained approximately 160, 26 and 62 TCR-sequenced participants, respectively. A total of 230 to 250 trial participants underwent TCR sequencing, of whom approximately 200 had received two doses of AZD1222 and about 26 had received two doses of the MenACWY control vaccine. General conclusions and limits of the study: Conclusions about previously exposed vaccinees are limited, since just five to seven AZD1222 recipients were seropositive for SARS-CoV-2 at baseline. Reportedly, almost half of the unique spike-specific TCRs recognized epitopes lying outside the regions that are mutated in the B.1.351 and B.1.1.7 variants. In the small 56-69-year group, the increase in depth fell short of significance, most likely because of low power. CD4 TCRs associated with the vaccine covered the entire spike protein, and the dominant responses were in regions 160-218 and 743-854. No day 14 peak-response samples were available, so repertoires were characterized only after the peak T cell response. Most participants were white British and females outnumbered males, and the authors suggested that clonal diversity may have been underestimated. A significant rise in spike-specific TCR breadth and depth was observed after two AZD1222 doses relative to day 0 and relative to MenACWY recipients.

The time point label of this sample denotes: baseline before first vaccination. Vaccinee samples were obtained from the UK trials COV001 and COV002, which included a single-blind randomized controlled phase 2/3 trial of AZD1222 (ChAdOx1 nCoV-19) in healthy adults. For TCRbeta chain sequencing, PBMC samples from trial participants were taken at day 0 and at day 28 after the second dose. As for this clone: What antigen it recognizes has not been identified. Base qualities are not provided; no much larger clone lies one nucleotide away.

The CDR3 regions of human TCRbeta chains were analyzed by immunosequencing. On the study's bioinformatics: Repertoire TCRs were checked for matches against a reference library of SARS-CoV-2-specific TCRs that had been generated using the MIRA antigen-specificity platform. Breadth was defined as the fraction of unique TCRs that were SARS-CoV-2-associated. Depth was defined as the fraction of total T cells that were SARS-CoV-2-associated. Using the MIRA data, each spike-specific TCR was mapped to the spike region that the TCR reacts to and placed in a CD4 or CD8 class. Log10-transformed breadth and depth values were compared by one-way ANOVA with Sidak's multiple comparisons tests. TCRdb's version of the immuneACCESS table is confined to in-frame rearrangements and falls short of the full clone set. An unresolved V gene accounts for under half of the shortfall where checked; the remainder is of unknown origin. Clone size and the V and J calls come from that table; the DNA yielded D and trimming. Here the sample has 130,000 or so clones; about 93% occur a single time. The ten top clones hold roughly 6.6% of the sample.

V is pruned by 5 bases and J by 8 bases, leaving 9 bases of the junction without a gene match. For CDR1 and CDR2, the germline V gene (reference sequence) lists LNHDA and SQIVND. The CDR3 measures 15 amino acids from cysteine to phenylalanine. Left in the record is the CDR3 DNA by itself, 45 bases read in frame from the first base. The receptor was derived from an adult in good health. Sample: peripheral blood, taken on day 0 of AZD1222 vaccination. The chain links TRBV19 with TRBJ2-1, with TRBD2 matching 10 junction bases. The CDR3 region has the sequence CASSPQREGPYEQFF. The nucleotide sequence is TGTGCCAGTAGTCCACAGCGGGAGGGCCCTTATGAGCAGTTCTTC.